Below, 17 T cell receptor beta chains from the same sample are listed, as sequenced in a study of shared clonotypes between healthy human individuals. TCRdb's copy holds only in-frame clones and misses some; the assay was immunoSEQ multiplex PCR. In the table there are some 2 million clones, about 95% of which are singletons. The sequenced sample was naive CD4+ T cells sorted from blood. Subset: CD45RA+ positively selected. The receptors here all came from a young man in good health.

The chain employs TRBV27 and TRBJ1-2; 7 positions match TRBD1. Germline CDR1 is MNHEY and CDR2 is SMNVEV (reference sequence). This CDR3 comprises 17 residues. The trim removed 4 bases at V and 7 bases at J, leaving 18 bases unmatched. The CDR3 coding sequence is TGTGCCAGCAGTTCTCATGCCCCAGGACAGGCGAGTGGTGGCTACACCTTC. It yields the protein CASSSHAPGQASGGYTF.

The CDR3 region has the DNA TGTGCCAGCTCACCATTCCAGAGTAACACTGAAGCTTTCTTT. Its protein is CASSPFQSNTEAFF. The chain has TRBV18 and TRBJ1-1, with D hard to call. CDR3 size: 14 residues. The ends were cut back, 2 bases at V and 2 bases at J, with 9 bases in the middle. Germline loops: CDR1 KGHSH, CDR2 LQKENI.

The chain employs TRBV10-3 and TRBJ1-2; the D gene is possibly TRBD1 (5 bases). Per the germline V gene, CDR1 is ENHRY and CDR2 is SYGVKD. This CDR3 has 15 amino acids. V was trimmed by 2 bases and J by 8 bases, leaving 18 bases between them. This CDR3 is CAISEGPPGERGYTF. In nucleotides, the CDR3 is TGTGCCATCAGTGAGGGGCCTCCGGGGGAGCGAGGCTACACCTTC.

Note on this clone: Different DNA sequences within this sample yield the same CDR3. The chain links TRBV5-1 to TRBJ2-2; D is possibly TRBD1 (5 bases). V lost 2 bases to trimming and J lost 1 base, with 6 bases between them. Germline lookup yields CDR1 SGHRS and CDR2 YFSETQ. This CDR3 region has 14 residues. In DNA, the CDR3 is TGCGCCAGCAGCTTTGACAGGAACACCGGGGAGCTGTTTTTT. Its protein product is CASSFDRNTGELFF.

This chain uses TRBV9 with TRBJ2-5, with TRBD2 matching over 15 bases. CDR1 SGDLS and CDR2 YYNGEE come from the germline V gene. The CDR3 is made up of 19 amino acids. Unmatched junction bases numbered 10, after V lost 0 bases and J lost 4 bases. The CDR3 loop is CASSVAEGTSGRRAETQYF. The CDR3 nucleotides are TGTGCCAGCAGCGTAGCTGAAGGGACTAGCGGGAGGAGGGCAGAGACCCAGTACTTC.

The rearrangement uses TRBV11-2 and TRBJ2-7; maybe TRBD2 (6 bases). The V end was cut by 6 bases, the J end by 4 bases, with 19 bases between. CDR1 and CDR2 (germline): SGHAT, FQNNGV. The CDR3 is 15 amino acids. The CDR3 loop reads CASRPTLAGKYEQYF. The CDR3 region has the DNA TGTGCCAGCAGACCCACATTGGCGGGGAAATACGAGCAGTACTTC.

The chain carries TRBV6-6 and TRBJ1-2; D unclear. Germline CDR1 is MNHNY and CDR2 is SVGAGI (reference sequence). The length of the CDR3 is 13 residues. V was pared by 7 bases and J by 8 bases, with 17 bases between. The CDR3 DNA reads as TGTGCCAGCATCTCTCAGGATACTTGGGGCTACACCTTC. Its translation is CASISQDTWGYTF.

The chain employs TRBV19 and TRBJ2-7; 11 nucleotides align to TRBD1. CDR1 is LNHDA, CDR2 SQIVND, per germline (reference sequence). V lost 8 bases and J lost 5; bases outside the gene matches: 5. This CDR3 is built from 13 residues. CDR3 residues: CASQGQGAHEQYF. In DNA, the CDR3 is TGTGCCAGTCAAGGACAGGGGGCCCACGAGCAGTACTTC.

This clone was seen more than once but under ten times. This chain connects TRBV28 to TRBJ1-1; D uncertain. Looked up from germline, CDR1 is MDHEN and CDR2 is SYDVKM. V lost 4 bases to trimming and J lost 10 bases, with 10 bases between them. CDR3 length equals 11 residues. The CDR3 nucleotides are TGTGCCAGCAGTTACGACAAAAGAGCTTTCTTT. Translating it yields CASSYDKRAFF.

This clone was picked up one time. The J gene is TRBJ2-5, the V gene TRBV6-6, with 12 positions matching TRBD2. J was trimmed by 4 bases and V by 11 bases; bases with no gene match: 8. Germline V gene sequence: CDR1 MNHNY, CDR2 SVGAGI (reference sequence). The CDR3 totals 14 residues. CDR3: CACKTSGRGETQYF. As DNA, the CDR3 is TGTGCCTGCAAGACTAGCGGGAGAGGAGAGACCCAGTACTTC.

The chain couples TRBV18 to TRBJ1-6; D is undetermined. The germline V gene encodes CDR1 KGHSH and CDR2 LQKENI. V lost 4 bases and J lost 0, with 13 bases in between. CDR3 size: 17 residues. Written as DNA, the CDR3 is TGTGCCAGCTCACGACGGACCGAGAGCTCCTATAATTCACCCCTCCACTTT. This codes for CASSRRTESSYNSPLHF.

Of note for this clone: This specimen includes other DNA sequences encoding the same CDR3. The V and J genes are TRBV27 and TRBJ1-5, with D possibly being TRBD1 (6 bases). Trimming took off 2 bases at V and 4 bases at J, with 9 bases between the two ends. Per germline, CDR1 MNHEY and CDR2 SMNVEV (reference sequence). This CDR3 is 14 amino acids long. CDR3 amino acids: CASSLRGGNQPQHF. CDR3 coding DNA: TGTGCCAGCAGTTTAAGGGGGGGAAATCAGCCCCAGCATTTT.

This sequence joins TRBV5-4 and TRBJ2-7; 9 nucleotides match TRBD1. J lost 6 bases, V lost 5 bases, and 12 bases had no gene match. Germline lookup yields CDR1 SGHNT and CDR2 YYREEE (reference sequence). The CDR3 runs to 15 residues. The chain's CDR3 is CASRLWTGEVREQYF. In nucleotides, the CDR3 is TGTGCCAGCAGGTTGTGGACAGGGGAGGTACGCGAGCAGTACTTC.

The chain recombines TRBV5-6 with TRBJ2-7, with 9 positions matching TRBD1. The germline V gene has CDR1 SGHDT and CDR2 YYEEEE. V shed 3 bases, J shed 4 bases, and the junction held 5 bases outside the gene matches. The length of the CDR3 is 14 residues. The CDR3 bases are TGTGCCAGCAGCTCTGGGACAGGGAGATACGAGCAGTACTTC. Translated, it gives CASSSGTGRYEQYF.

The chain uses TRBV5-4 and TRBJ1-2; 7 positions match TRBD1. Germline V lookup: CDR1 SGHNT, CDR2 YYREEE (reference sequence). J was trimmed by 4 bases and V by 1 base; bases with no gene match: 10. This CDR3 spans 16 amino acids. CDR3 sequence (DNA): TGTGCCAGCAGCTTGATCGGGCAGGGGGTATCCTATGGCTACACCTTC. Translated: CASSLIGQGVSYGYTF.

As concerns this clone: Other DNA sequences in the sample encode the same CDR3. The rearrangement uses TRBV18 and TRBJ1-5, with a weak D call TRBD1 (5 bases). Germline loops: CDR1 KGHSH, CDR2 LQKENI. The V end was cut by 6 bases, the J end by 2 bases, with 11 bases between. There are 14 residues in the CDR3. This CDR3 is CASSLGGGNQPQHF. DNA for the CDR3: TGTGCCAGCTCCCTCGGGGGGGGCAATCAGCCCCAGCATTTT.

The rearrangement uses TRBV30 and TRBJ1-1; a possible D gene is TRBD1 (5 bases). Germline loops: CDR1 GTSNPN, CDR2 SVGIG (reference sequence). V was shortened by 0 bases and J by 6 bases, with 23 bases between the two germline ends. The CDR3 is 17 amino acids. Written as DNA, the CDR3 is TGTGCCTGGAGTGTACAAGATAGGGACCGTCTAGGATCTGAAGCTTTCTTT. Amino acid sequence: CAWSVQDRDRLGSEAFF.